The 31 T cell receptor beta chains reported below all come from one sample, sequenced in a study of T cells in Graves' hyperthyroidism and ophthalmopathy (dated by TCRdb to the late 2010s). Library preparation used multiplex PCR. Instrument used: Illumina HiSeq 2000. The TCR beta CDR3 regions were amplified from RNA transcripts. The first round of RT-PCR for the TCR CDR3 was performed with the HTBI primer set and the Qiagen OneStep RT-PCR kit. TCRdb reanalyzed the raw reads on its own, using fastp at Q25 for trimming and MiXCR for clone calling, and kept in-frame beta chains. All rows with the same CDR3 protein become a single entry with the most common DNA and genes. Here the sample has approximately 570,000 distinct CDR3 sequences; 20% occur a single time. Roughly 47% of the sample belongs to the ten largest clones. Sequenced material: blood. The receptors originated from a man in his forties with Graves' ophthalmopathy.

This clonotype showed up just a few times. CDR3 DNA sequence: TGTGCCAGCAGCCCTGGGACAGGGGGCCGTAACACCGGGGAGCTGTTTTTT. Translated, it gives CASSPGTGGRNTGELFF. The rearrangement uses TRBV9 and TRBJ2-2, with 12 bases matching TRBD1. The CDR3 loop spans 17 amino acids. The J segment lost 2 bases and the V segment lost 4 bases, leaving 6 bases of the junction unmatched. Germline CDR1 and CDR2: SGDLS and YYNGEE.

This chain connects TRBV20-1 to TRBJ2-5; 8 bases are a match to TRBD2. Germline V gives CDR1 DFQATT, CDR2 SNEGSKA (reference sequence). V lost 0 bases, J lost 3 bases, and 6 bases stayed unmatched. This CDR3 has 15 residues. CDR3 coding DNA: TGCAGTGCTAGAGAGGAGACTAGCGTAAAAGAGACCCAGTACTTC. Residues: CSAREETSVKETQYF.

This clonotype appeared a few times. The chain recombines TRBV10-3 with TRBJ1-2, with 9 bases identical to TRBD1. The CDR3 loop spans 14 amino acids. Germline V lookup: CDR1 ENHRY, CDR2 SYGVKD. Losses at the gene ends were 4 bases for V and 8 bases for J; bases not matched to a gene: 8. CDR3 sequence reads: CAISVVDRGSGYTF. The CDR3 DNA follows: TGTGCCATCAGTGTTGTCGACAGGGGGAGCGGCTACACCTTC.

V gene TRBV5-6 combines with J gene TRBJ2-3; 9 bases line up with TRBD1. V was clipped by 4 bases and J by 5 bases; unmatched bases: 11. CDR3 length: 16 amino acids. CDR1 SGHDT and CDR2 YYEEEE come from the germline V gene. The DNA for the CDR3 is TGTGCCAGCAGCCCTCGACAGGGGGGGTTTGGAGATACGCAGTATTTT. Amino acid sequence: CASSPRQGGFGDTQYF.

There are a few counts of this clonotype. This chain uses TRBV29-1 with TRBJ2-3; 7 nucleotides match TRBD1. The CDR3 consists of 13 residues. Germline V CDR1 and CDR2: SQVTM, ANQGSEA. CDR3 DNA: TGCAGTGTCAGTAGACAGGGAACAGATACGCAGTATTTT. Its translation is CSVSRQGTDTQYF.

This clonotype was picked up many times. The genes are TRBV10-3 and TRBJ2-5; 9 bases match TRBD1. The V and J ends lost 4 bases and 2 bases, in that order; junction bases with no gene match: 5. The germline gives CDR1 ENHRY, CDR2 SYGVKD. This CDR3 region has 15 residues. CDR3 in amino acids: CAISGTGDRQETQYF. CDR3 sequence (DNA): TGTGCCATCAGTGGGACAGGGGACAGACAAGAGACCCAGTACTTC.

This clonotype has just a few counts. This chain's CDR3 is CASSQVGREQYF. The CDR3 DNA sequence: TGTGCCAGCAGCCAGGTTGGTCGCGAGCAGTACTTC. The chain links TRBV16 to TRBJ2-7; D ambiguous. CDR3 length equals 12 residues. The V gene lost 3 bases and the J gene lost 6 bases, with 9 bases spanning the gap. CDR1 and CDR2 from the germline V gene are KGHSY and FQNENV.

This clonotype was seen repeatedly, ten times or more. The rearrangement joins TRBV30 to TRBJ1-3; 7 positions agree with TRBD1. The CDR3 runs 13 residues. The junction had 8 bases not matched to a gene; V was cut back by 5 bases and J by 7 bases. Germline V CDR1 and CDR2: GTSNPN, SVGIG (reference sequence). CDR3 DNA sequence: TGTGCCTGGCAAACCGGGACAGAGAACACCATATATTTT. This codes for CAWQTGTENTIYF.

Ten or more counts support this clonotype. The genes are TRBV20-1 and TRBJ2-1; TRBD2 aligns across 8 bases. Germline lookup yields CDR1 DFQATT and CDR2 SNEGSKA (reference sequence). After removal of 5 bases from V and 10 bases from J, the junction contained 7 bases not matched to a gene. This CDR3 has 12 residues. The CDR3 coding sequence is TGCAGTGCTTCGGGACTAGTTGACGAGCAGTTCTTC. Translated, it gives CSASGLVDEQFF.

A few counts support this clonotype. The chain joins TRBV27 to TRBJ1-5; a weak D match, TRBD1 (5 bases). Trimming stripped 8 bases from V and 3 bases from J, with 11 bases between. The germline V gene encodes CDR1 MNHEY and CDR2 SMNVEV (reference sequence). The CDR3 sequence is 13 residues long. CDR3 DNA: TGTGCCAGCGGGGGGACGCCCAATCAGCCCCAGCATTTT. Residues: CASGGTPNQPQHF.

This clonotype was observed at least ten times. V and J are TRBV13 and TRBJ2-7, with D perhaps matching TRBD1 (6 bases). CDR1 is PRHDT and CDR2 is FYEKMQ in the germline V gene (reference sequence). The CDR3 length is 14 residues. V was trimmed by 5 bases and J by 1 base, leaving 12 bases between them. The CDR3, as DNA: TGTGCCAGCAGCCTCGACAGGTTGTCCTACGAGCAGTACTTC. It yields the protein CASSLDRLSYEQYF.

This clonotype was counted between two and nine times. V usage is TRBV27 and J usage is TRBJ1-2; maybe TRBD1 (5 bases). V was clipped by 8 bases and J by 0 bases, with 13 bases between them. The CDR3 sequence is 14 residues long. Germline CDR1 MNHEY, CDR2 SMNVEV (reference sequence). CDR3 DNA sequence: TGTGCCAGCCTCGGCGGGGGGGCTAACTATGGCTACACCTTC. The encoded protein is CASLGGGANYGYTF.

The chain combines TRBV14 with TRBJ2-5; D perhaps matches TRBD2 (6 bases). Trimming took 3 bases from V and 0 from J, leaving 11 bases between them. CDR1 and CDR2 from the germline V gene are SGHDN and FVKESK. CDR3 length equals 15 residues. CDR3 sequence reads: CASSHTRGYQETQYF. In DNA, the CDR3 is TGTGCCAGCAGCCACACTCGGGGGTACCAAGAGACCCAGTACTTC.

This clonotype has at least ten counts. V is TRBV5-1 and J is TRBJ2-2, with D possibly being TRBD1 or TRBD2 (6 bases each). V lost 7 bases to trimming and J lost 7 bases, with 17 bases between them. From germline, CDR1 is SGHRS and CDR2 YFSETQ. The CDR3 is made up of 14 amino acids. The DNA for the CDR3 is TGCGCCAGCCACGGAGGAGGGGGTGACGGGGAGCTGTTTTTT. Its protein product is CASHGGGGDGELFF.

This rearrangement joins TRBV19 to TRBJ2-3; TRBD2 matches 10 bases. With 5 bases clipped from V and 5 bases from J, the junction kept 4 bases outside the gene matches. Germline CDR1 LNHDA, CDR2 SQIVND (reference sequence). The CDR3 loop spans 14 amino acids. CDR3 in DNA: TGTGCCAGTAGTCCCCGGACTAGCGGAGATACGCAGTATTTT. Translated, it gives CASSPRTSGDTQYF.

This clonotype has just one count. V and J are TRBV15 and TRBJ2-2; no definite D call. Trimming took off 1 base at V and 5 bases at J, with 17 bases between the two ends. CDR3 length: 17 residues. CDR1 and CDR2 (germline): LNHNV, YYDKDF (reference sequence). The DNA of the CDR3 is TGTGCCACCAGCAGAGTTCCGGGCTTAGAAGGGACCGGGGAGCTGTTTTTT. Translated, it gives CATSRVPGLEGTGELFF.

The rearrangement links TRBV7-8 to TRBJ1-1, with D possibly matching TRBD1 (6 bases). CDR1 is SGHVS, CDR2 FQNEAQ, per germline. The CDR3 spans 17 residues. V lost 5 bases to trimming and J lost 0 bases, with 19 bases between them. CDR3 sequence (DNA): TGTGCCAGCAGCATATTGCCGGGACACGCTCTGAACACTGAAGCTTTCTTT. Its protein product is CASSILPGHALNTEAFF.

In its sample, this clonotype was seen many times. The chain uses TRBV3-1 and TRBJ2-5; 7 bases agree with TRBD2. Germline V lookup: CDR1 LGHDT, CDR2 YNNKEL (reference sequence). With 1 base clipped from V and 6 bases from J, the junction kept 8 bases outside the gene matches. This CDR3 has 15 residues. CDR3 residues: CASSQVIAGSQTQYF. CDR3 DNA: TGTGCCAGCAGCCAAGTCATAGCGGGCAGCCAGACCCAGTACTTC.

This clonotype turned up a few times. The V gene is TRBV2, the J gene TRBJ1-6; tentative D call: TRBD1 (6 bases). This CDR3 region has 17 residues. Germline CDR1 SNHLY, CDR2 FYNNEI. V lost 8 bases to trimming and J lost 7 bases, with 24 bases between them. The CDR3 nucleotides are TGTGCCAGCTCCAGGGGCGGGGCCGTAGCCCTCAATTCACCCCTCCACTTT. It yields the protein CASSRGGAVALNSPLHF.

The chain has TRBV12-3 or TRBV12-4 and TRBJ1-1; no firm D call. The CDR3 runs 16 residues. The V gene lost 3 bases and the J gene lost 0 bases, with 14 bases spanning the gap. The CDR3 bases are TGTGCCAGCAGTTTCTTAGCGAATCCTATGAACACTGAAGCTTTCTTT. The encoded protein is CASSFLANPMNTEAFF.

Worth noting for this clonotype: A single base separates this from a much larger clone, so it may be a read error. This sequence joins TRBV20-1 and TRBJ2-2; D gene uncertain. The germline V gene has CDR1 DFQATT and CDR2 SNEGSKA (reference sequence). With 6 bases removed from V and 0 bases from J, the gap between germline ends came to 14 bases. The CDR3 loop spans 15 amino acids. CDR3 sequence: CSASPCGPNTGELFF. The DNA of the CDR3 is TGCAGTGCATCCCCATGCGGCCCGAACACCGGGGAGCTGTTTTTT.

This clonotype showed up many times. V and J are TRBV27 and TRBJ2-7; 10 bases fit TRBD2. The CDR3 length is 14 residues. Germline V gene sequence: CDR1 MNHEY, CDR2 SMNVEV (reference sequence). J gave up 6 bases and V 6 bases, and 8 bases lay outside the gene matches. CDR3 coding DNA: TGTGCCAGCAGCTCGAGCGGGAGGGCTACCGAGCAGTACTTC. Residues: CASSSSGRATEQYF.

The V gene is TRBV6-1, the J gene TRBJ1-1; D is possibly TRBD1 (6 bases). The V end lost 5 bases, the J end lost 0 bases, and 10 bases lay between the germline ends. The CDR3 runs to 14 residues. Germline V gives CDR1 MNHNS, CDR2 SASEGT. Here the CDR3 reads CASSNRALNTEAFF. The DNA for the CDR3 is TGTGCCAGCAGTAACAGGGCCTTGAACACTGAAGCTTTCTTT.

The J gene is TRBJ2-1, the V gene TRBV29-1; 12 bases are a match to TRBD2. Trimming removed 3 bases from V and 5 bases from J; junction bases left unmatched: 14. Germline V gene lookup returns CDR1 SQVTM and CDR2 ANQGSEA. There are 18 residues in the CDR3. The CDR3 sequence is CSVEGLTASGGANNEQFF. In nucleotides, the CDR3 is TGCAGCGTTGAGGGGTTAACGGCTAGCGGGGGGGCCAACAATGAGCAGTTCTTC.

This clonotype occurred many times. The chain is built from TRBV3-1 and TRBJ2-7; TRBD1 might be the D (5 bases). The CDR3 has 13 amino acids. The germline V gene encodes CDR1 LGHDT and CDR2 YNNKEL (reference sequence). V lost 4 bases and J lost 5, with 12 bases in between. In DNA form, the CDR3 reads TGTGCCAGCAGCCGACAAATGGGGCACGAGCAGTACTTC. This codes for CASSRQMGHEQYF.

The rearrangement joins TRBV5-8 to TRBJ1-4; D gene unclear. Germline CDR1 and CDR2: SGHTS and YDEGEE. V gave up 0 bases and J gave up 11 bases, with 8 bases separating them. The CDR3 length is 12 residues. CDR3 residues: CASSLASGKLFF. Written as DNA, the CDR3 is TGTGCCAGCAGCTTGGCGTCGGGGAAACTGTTTTTT.

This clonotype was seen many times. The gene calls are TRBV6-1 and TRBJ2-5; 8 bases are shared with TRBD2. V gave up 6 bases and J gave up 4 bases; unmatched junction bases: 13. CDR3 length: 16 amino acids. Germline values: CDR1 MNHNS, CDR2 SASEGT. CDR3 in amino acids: CASRQRGGRIGETQYF. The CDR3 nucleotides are TGTGCCAGCAGACAACGGGGCGGGAGGATTGGAGAGACCCAGTACTTC.

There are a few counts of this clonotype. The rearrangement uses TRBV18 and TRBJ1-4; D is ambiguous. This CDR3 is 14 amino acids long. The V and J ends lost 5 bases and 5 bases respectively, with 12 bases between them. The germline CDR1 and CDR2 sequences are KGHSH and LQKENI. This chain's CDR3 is CASSANMGNEKLFF. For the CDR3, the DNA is TGTGCCAGCTCAGCGAATATGGGGAATGAAAAACTGTTTTTT.

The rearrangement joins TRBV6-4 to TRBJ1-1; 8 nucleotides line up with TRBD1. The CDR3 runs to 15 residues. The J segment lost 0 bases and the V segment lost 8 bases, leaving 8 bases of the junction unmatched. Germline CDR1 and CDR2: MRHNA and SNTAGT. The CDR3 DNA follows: TGTGCCAGCCGCCGGCAGGGGGCTATGAACACTGAAGCTTTCTTT. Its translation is CASRRQGAMNTEAFF.

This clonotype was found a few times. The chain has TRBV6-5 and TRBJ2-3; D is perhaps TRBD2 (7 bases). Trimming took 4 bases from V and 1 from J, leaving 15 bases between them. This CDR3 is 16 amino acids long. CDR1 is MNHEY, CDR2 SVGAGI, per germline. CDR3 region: CASSFQGRGGTDTQYF. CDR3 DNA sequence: TGTGCCAGCAGTTTTCAGGGGAGGGGTGGCACAGATACGCAGTATTTT.

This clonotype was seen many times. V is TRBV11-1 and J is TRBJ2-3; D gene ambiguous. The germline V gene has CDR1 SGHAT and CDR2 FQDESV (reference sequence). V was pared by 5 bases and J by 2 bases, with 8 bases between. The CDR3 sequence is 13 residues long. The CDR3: CASSLRLTDTQYF. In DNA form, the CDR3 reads TGTGCCAGCAGCCTCCGACTCACAGATACGCAGTATTTT.